Listed below are T cell receptor beta chains from one sample, sequenced in a study of identical twins. Each CDR3 protein is one row after TCRdb ran MiXCR on the 5' RACE reads. Of roughly 690,000 distinct CDR3 sequences listed, around 6.1% are singletons. Sequencing was carried out using naive T cells sorted from blood. All receptors derive from a man aged 18-30 years in good health. The CDR3 runs from the conserved cysteine through the conserved F or W.

TRBJ1-5 | TRBV28 | CASSSVGGLSNQPQHF
TRBJ2-1 | TRBV27 | CASSLGYSYNEQFF
TRBJ2-7 | TRBV20-1 | CSARGGTTYEQYF
TRBJ1-1 | TRBV20-1 | CSAIPGVTEAFF
TRBJ2-3 | TRBV20-1 | CSARGLSSTDTQYF
TRBJ1-6 | TRBV7-3 | CASSYDSDSPLHF
TRBJ2-1 | TRBV27 | CASSRFEGIQRNEQFF
TRBJ2-1 | TRBV5-1 | CASSIGNRGDEQFF
TRBJ2-1 | TRBV4-1 | CASSQVSPGTGAGQGQFF
TRBJ2-1 | TRBV29-1 | CSAGQGEQFF
TRBJ2-4 | TRBV29-1 | CSVAWGDKNIQYF
TRBJ2-7 | TRBV7-2 | CASSLEGLVPLGF
TRBJ1-3 | TRBV9 | CASSVATGRDANTIYF
TRBJ1-1 | TRBV12-3/TRBV12-4 | CASSSPGTGVGEAFF
TRBJ2-1 | TRBV30 | CAWSHRTSGSGGEQFF
TRBJ1-2 | TRBV7-2 | CASSLVDRGDSNYGYTF
TRBJ2-1 | TRBV7-9 | CASSARAGGNEQFF
TRBJ1-2 | TRBV6-5 | CASSYDSLNYGYTF
TRBJ2-3 | TRBV12-3/TRBV12-4 | CASVRLAGADTQYF
TRBJ1-4 | TRBV20-1 | CSARDFAGGEKLFF
TRBJ2-3 | TRBV12-3/TRBV12-4 | CASNPTGGFSDTQYF
TRBJ2-3 | TRBV7-3 | CASSLNGGLNTQYF
TRBJ1-5 | TRBV20-1 | CSSHGNHHTGADQPQHF
TRBJ1-1 | TRBV27 | CASSEQGRGEAFF
TRBJ2-3 | TRBV7-9 | CASTKNVYTDTQYF
TRBJ2-5 | TRBV25-1 | CASAPRAVGETQYF
TRBJ1-1 | TRBV15 | CATSDRAGTDLNTEAFF
TRBJ2-3 | TRBV5-1 | CASSLRWGTSGRGSTDTQYF
TRBJ1-5 | TRBV2 | CASPFPGQGNQPQHF
TRBJ1-5 | TRBV27 | CASWTQGRNQPQHF
TRBJ2-3 | TRBV4-1 | CASSHILDTQYF
TRBJ1-1 | TRBV12-3/TRBV12-4 | CASSPIITGGRDTEAFF
TRBJ2-7 | TRBV12-3/TRBV12-4 | CASSADSSYEQYF
TRBJ2-7 | TRBV25-1 | CASSDLADWTYEQYF
TRBJ2-7 | TRBV5-1 | CASSEYSAYEQYF
TRBJ2-3 | TRBV7-6 | CASSLGLAAVSDTQYF
TRBJ2-1 | TRBV11-2 | CASSLGGFVAEIYNEQFF
TRBJ2-2 | TRBV6-2/TRBV6-3 | CASSYITGRELFF
TRBJ2-5 | TRBV21-1 | CAIGNEQGILTSPLQETQYF
TRBJ2-2 | TRBV7-9 | CASSSLGLRNTGELFF
TRBJ1-6 | TRBV29-1 | CSVRGTGESPLHF
TRBJ1-5 | TRBV20-1 | CSAALSNSNQPQHF
TRBJ1-5 | TRBV27 | CASSTDSTYSNQPQHF
TRBJ1-1 | TRBV20-1 | CSASQGADTEAFF
TRBJ2-1 | TRBV27 | CASSTPGQGDNEQFF
TRBJ2-3 | TRBV12-3/TRBV12-4 | CASSLAPITDTQYF
TRBJ2-7 | TRBV5-5 | CASSRTGGFLYEQYF
TRBJ2-1 | TRBV9 | CASSGQGDEQFF
TRBJ2-1 | TRBV20-1 | CSAQTSGRGVEQFF
TRBJ2-1 | TRBV20-1 | CSARDDGLLSSEQFF
TRBJ2-7 | TRBV5-6 | CASSWLGGPEQYF
TRBJ1-6 | TRBV10-3 | CAIKGTSDSPLHF
TRBJ2-2 | TRBV6-5 | CASSYSGNTGELFF
TRBJ1-1 | TRBV20-1 | CSLPSWGQGGLMNTEAFF